The 7 T cell receptor beta chains in this list originate from one sample, sequenced in a study of T cell clonality in common variable immunodeficiency. Assay used: immunoSEQ multiplex PCR; TCRdb lists only in-frame clones, some missing. The profile covers some 60,000 clones, none occurring a single time. Sequenced material: peripheral blood mononuclear cells. The receptors shown here come from a person between 18 and 75 years old in good health.

This clone occurred many times. The read terminates 3 residues ahead of where the CDR3 ends, so the germline J gene completes it. This sequence joins TRBV28 and TRBJ1-1, with a tentative D call TRBD1 (5 bases). There are 13 residues in the CDR3. Germline V gene sequence: CDR1 MDHEN, CDR2 SYDVKM. V lost 6 bases and J lost 5, with 13 bases in between. This CDR3 reads CASRQDPWTEAFF. CDR3 DNA (partial): TGTGCCAGCAGACAGGACCCGTGGACTGAA. The full variable domain, its missing parts supplied by reference TRBV28 and TRBJ1-1, is DVKVTQSSRYLVKRTGEKVFLECVQDMDHENMFWYRQDPGLGLRLIYFSYDVKMKEKGDIPEGYSVSREKKERFSLILESASTNQTSMYLCASRQDPWTEAFFGQGTRLTVV.

This clone was counted at least ten times. The read comes to an end 3 residues before the CDR3 does, leaving the germline J gene to fill in the end. J is TRBJ1-3 and V is TRBV20-1; 8 positions match TRBD1. The V gene's germline CDR1 is DFQATT and CDR2 SNEGSKA (reference sequence). This CDR3 region has 14 residues. Trimming removed 2 bases from V and 4 bases from J; junction bases left unmatched: 4. CDR3 amino acids: CSARSRTGGNTIYF. The CDR3 DNA, read in part, is TGCAGTGCTAGATCCCGGACAGGGGGAAACACC.

In this sample, this clone turned up many times. Read sequence stops 3 residues before the CDR3 end, and the germline J gene provides the missing end. This chain joins TRBV7-8 and TRBJ2-1, with 12 bases fitting TRBD2. Germline CDR1 is SGHVS and CDR2 is FQNEAQ. The CDR3 extends over 16 amino acids. Unmatched junction bases numbered 6, after V lost 1 base and J lost 8 bases. CDR3 sequence: CASSLGRLAGVYEQFF. CDR3 DNA (partial): TGTGCCAGCAGCTTAGGTAGACTAGCGGGAGTCTATGAG.

This clone was recorded at least ten times. The read gets to within 3 residues of the CDR3 end, and the germline J gene fills in the rest. The chain is built from TRBV20-1 and TRBJ1-1; 7 bases map to TRBD1. From germline, CDR1 is DFQATT and CDR2 SNEGSKA (reference sequence). The CDR3 is made up of 17 amino acids. J lost 1 base, V lost 2 bases, and 13 bases had no gene match. The covered CDR3 bases are TGCAGTGCTAGATTTCGACAGGGAATAGGGGGGAACACTGAA. Amino acids: CSARFRQGIGGNTE. The whole CDR3 sequence reads CSARFRQGIGGNTEAFF.

Ten or more counts support this clone. Read data end 3 residues before the CDR3 end; the end is taken from the germline J gene. This rearrangement joins TRBV2 to TRBJ1-2; TRBD1 matches at 8 bases. The CDR3 contains 15 residues. CDR1 is SNHLY, CDR2 FYNNEI, per germline. The sequenced part of the CDR3 DNA is TGTGCCAGCAGTGAACTCAGGCAGGGGGCTAGCGGC. Amino acids: CASSELRQGASG. The entire CDR3 sequence reads CASSELRQGASGYTF.

This clone occurred many times. Read sequence stops 3 residues before the CDR3 end, and the germline J gene provides the missing end. V and J are TRBV10-3 and TRBJ2-3, with TRBD2 identical over 9 bases. Trimming removed 6 bases from V and 0 bases from J; junction bases left unmatched: 7. Germline V gene data show CDR1 as ENHRY and CDR2 as SYGVKD. The CDR3 is 16 residues long. CDR3: CAIREPLAGSTDTQYF. CDR3 bases read: TGTGCCATCAGAGAACCACTAGCGGGCAGCACAGATACG.

This clone has a count of ten or more. The CDR3 is cut off 3 residues early in the read; its end comes from the germline J gene. The genes are TRBV5-1 and TRBJ2-5; 7 positions match TRBD1. There are 16 residues in the CDR3. V was clipped by 0 bases and J by 0 bases; unmatched bases: 5. Germline values: CDR1 SGHRS, CDR2 YFSETQ. The CDR3 DNA, read in part, is TGCGCCAGCAGCTTGGGGGGACAGCTGTACCAAGAGACC. Translating gives CASSLGGQLYQET. Given in full, the CDR3 is CASSLGGQLYQETQYF.